This T cell receptor (beta chain) was sequenced during a study of early T cells in non-severe SARS-CoV-2 infection. Overall study: The study sequenced bulk RNA from unsorted whole blood, with chains unpaired.

Each CDR3 protein is one row after TCRdb ran MiXCR on the 5' RACE reads. Among approximately 44,000 distinct CDR3 sequences, approximately 12% were seen once, and the ten largest hold approximately 15%. At least ten counts were recorded for this clonotype. This CDR3 has 13 amino acids. Germline-derived CDR1 and CDR2 are SQVTM and ANQGSEA. J gave up 3 bases and V 7 bases, and 6 bases lay outside the gene matches. The chain carries TRBV29-1 and TRBJ1-5; TRBD1 aligns across 7 bases. This TCR derives from an adult who was a healthcare worker with PCR-confirmed SARS-CoV-2 infection or an uninfected control (not recorded which). Sequencing input: whole blood. Written as DNA, the CDR3 is TGCAGCGCCCGCGGACAGGACAATCAGCCCCAGCATTTT. This translates into CSARGQDNQPQHF.